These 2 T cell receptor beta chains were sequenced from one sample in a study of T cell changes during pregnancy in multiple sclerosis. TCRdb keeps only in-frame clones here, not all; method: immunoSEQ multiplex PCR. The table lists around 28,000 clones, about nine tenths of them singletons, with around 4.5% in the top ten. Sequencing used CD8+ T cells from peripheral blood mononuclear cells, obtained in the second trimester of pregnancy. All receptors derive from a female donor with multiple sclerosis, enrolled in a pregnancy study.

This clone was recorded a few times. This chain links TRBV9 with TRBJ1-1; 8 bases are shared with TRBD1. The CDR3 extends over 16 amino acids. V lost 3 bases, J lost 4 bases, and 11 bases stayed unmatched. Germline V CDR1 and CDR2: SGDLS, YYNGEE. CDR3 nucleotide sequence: TGTGCCAGCAGCGAAGAAGCCGGGACAGGTTCCACTGAAGCTTTCTTT. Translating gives CASSEEAGTGSTEAFF.

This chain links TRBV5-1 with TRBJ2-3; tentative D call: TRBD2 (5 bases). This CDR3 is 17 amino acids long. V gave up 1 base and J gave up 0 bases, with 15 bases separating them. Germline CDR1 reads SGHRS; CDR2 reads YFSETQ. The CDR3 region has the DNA TGCGCCAGCAGCTTGACGGTTGGAGGCAGGAGCACAGATACGCAGTATTTT. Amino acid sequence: CASSLTVGGRSTDTQYF.